The clone carrying this T cell receptor (beta chain) was recorded once. This sample was included in a study of blood T cell repertoires in COVID-19. As for the study in general: Italy, Spain and the United States were the sources of the convalescent and acute COVID-19 samples. T cells, B-cell-depleted T cells, or PBMCs supplied cDNA or gDNA.

In terms of age and location, participants ranged from roughly 18 to 100 years and lived in approximately 24 US areas. Cohort 3 donors counted as recovered after two negative PCRs, clearance, or resolved symptoms. The germline V gene encodes CDR1 SGHTA and CDR2 FQGNSA. The CDR3 is 14 residues long. With 1 base clipped from V and 3 bases from J, the junction kept 3 bases outside the gene matches. Produced via immunoSEQ multiplex PCR; TCRdb's table is partial and in-frame only. This table holds a few hundred thousand clones, more than 80% found once. The chain combines TRBV7-2 with TRBJ2-7; 7 nucleotides match TRBD1. This TCR derives from a man aged 25-45 years who had recovered from COVID-19. Source material: PBMCs or T cells enriched from blood (not recorded which). This CDR3 is CASSLGTGVYEQYF. The CDR3 nucleotides read TGTGCCAGCAGCTTAGGGACAGGCGTCTACGAGCAGTACTTC.